These T cell receptor beta chains were read from a single sample in a study of vaccination and CD4 T cells after COVID-19. The antigens for these receptors are not known. TCRdb used MiXCR to reprocess the PCR reads, holding one entry per CDR3 protein. The sample consists of thousands of distinct CDR3 sequences, about 41% of them appearing once. The sample comprised CD4+ T cells from blood, cultured in vitro. The source is a human donor in good health. Each CDR3 is given with its conserved first and last residue. Fields, in order: J gene, V gene, D gene, CDR3 length, clone size, CDR3 DNA, CDR3 protein. A D gene is named only where the DNA matches it firmly. Size tells how often a clone was seen (once, few, many) or the class of an expanded clone, and some rows leave it out.

TRBJ1-2,TRBV9,TRBD1,15,-,TGTGCCAGCAGCCCTCTTTCGGGACAGCCCTATGGCTACACCTTC,CASSPLSGQPYGYTF
TRBJ2-6,TRBV6-2/TRBV6-3,-,16,-,TGTGCCAGCAGTTCTAGTGGAGGCTCTGGGGCCAACGTCCTGACTTTC,CASSSSGGSGANVLTF
TRBJ1-1,TRBV5-1,-,13,large,TGCGCCAGCAGCCGGGACCTGAACACTGAAGCTTTCTTT,CASSRDLNTEAFF
TRBJ2-1,TRBV20-1,TRBD2,15,-,TGCAGTGCGACTAGCGGGGGGAGGGTCGGCAATGAGCAGTTCTTC,CSATSGGRVGNEQFF
TRBJ1-2,TRBV6-1,-,13,medium-sized,TGTGCCGTGGGGGGGCATAGTTCCTATGGCTACACCTTC,CAVGGHSSYGYTF
TRBJ1-2,TRBV7-2,-,14,-,TGTGCCAGCAGCCTCCAGGGTGGTACTGGTGGCTACACCTTC,CASSLQGGTGGYTF
TRBJ1-4,TRBV19,TRBD1,15,-,TGTGCCAGTAGTCGGGGGGGACAGGGTCATGAAAAACTGTTTTTT,CASSRGGQGHEKLFF
TRBJ1-6,TRBV9,TRBD1,16,-,TGTGCCAGCAGCTCCCAAGGGGGACAGGGTTATTCACCCCTCCACTTT,CASSSQGGQGYSPLHF
TRBJ2-1,TRBV6-1,TRBD1,15,few,TGTGCCAGCAGTCGACAGGGCCCCGGGGACAATGAGCAGTTCTTC,CASSRQGPGDNEQFF
TRBJ2-1,TRBV19,-,15,-,TGTGCCAGTAGTATCTGGGGGACGGCCTACAATGAGCAGTTCTTC,CASSIWGTAYNEQFF
TRBJ2-7,TRBV6-5,-,15,-,TGTGCCAGCAGTTACCCGGGGGCCAGAGGGCGGGAGCAGTACTTC,CASSYPGARGREQYF
TRBJ2-5,TRBV20-1,TRBD2,15,few,TGCAGTGCTCCCCCGCTAGCGGGGGGGCAAGAGACCCAGTACTTC,CSAPPLAGGQETQYF
TRBJ2-3,TRBV7-2,-,12,few,TGTGCCAGCAGCCAGAGCACAGATACGCAGTATTTT,CASSQSTDTQYF
TRBJ2-7,TRBV7-8,-,13,few,TGTGCCAGCAGCTTAGCGCAGGATCGCGAGCAGTACTTC,CASSLAQDREQYF
TRBJ2-3,TRBV6-1,TRBD2,13,-,TGTGCCAGTAGCGGGGGGGCGCGAGATACGCAGTATTTT,CASSGGARDTQYF
TRBJ1-5,TRBV19,-,16,-,TGTGCCAGTAGTATTTGGGGGTACGGACTTAATCAGCCCCAGCATTTT,CASSIWGYGLNQPQHF
TRBJ1-2,TRBV2,-,12,-,TGTGCCAGCAGTGTGGGCATCGCTGGCTACACCTTC,CASSVGIAGYTF
TRBJ1-1,TRBV15,-,14,-,TGTGCCACCAGCAGAGAGCGGGGGGACACTGAAGCTTTCTTT,CATSRERGDTEAFF
TRBJ1-2,TRBV5-1,-,13,-,TGCGCCAGCAGCTTTCGAGTATGGGAAGGCTACACCTTC,CASSFRVWEGYTF